This is a list of T cell receptor beta chains from one sample in a study of T cell responses to AZD1222 COVID-19 vaccine. The data were produced by immunoSEQ multiplex PCR, yet TCRdb's version contains in-frame clones alone and is incomplete. The sample contains roughly 180,000 clones, about 90% of which appear only once. The sample consisted of peripheral blood, taken 28 days after the second AZD1222 dose. The receptors were gathered from an adult who received the AZD1222 COVID-19 vaccine. CDR3s include the opening cysteine and the closing phenylalanine or tryptophan. Fields, in order: clone size, J gene, V gene, D gene, CDR3 DNA, CDR3 protein. The D gene is left open where the match is weak. Clone size is given for some rows only: seen once, a few or many times, or a class if the clone is expanded.

>NA|TRBJ1-1|TRBV20-1|NA
TGCAGTGCTAGAGCCAACGAGGGGGCTTTCTTT
CSARANEGAFF
>NA|TRBJ2-1|TRBV3-1/TRBV3-2|TRBD1
TGTGCCAGCAGCCCTGGACAGGGGGTCTACAATGAGCAGTTCTTC
CASSPGQGVYNEQFF
>NA|TRBJ2-2|TRBV7-6|TRBD2
TGTGCCAGCAGCCGGGGACTAGCGGAGACCGCCGGGGAGCTGTTTTTT
CASSRGLAETAGELFF
>NA|TRBJ1-1|TRBV4-1|NA
TGCGCCAGCAGCCCGTCGACAGGTATGACTGAAGCTTTCTTT
CASSPSTGMTEAFF
>NA|TRBJ1-6|TRBV2|NA
TGTGCCAGCAGTGGGGGAAGTGGCTCCTATAATTCACCCCTCCACTTT
CASSGGSGSYNSPLHF
>NA|TRBJ2-3|TRBV12-3/TRBV12-4|TRBD2
TGTGCCAGCAGCCGCGGGGGGTCGCAGTATTTT
CASSRGGSQYF
>NA|TRBJ1-6|TRBV16|NA
TGTGCCAGCAGCCCACCGCTCGGCCCCCGGTATAATTCACCCCTCCACTTT
CASSPPLGPRYNSPLHF
>NA|TRBJ1-6|TRBV7-3|TRBD1
TGTGCCAGCAGAGAGACAGGGGGCGGTACGAATTCACCCCTCCACTTT
CASRETGGGTNSPLHF
>NA|TRBJ1-2|TRBV6-5|NA
TGTGCCAGCAGTCCGGAGTGGGGGTATAACTATGGCTACACCTTC
CASSPEWGYNYGYTF
>NA|TRBJ2-2|TRBV5-6|NA
TGTGCCAGCGCCCTATACAGTGTCGGCGGGGAGCTGTTTTTT
CASALYSVGGELFF
>few|TRBJ1-2|TRBV7-8|NA
TGTGCCAGCACCTCGATAGAACTAAACGGCTACACCTTC
CASTSIELNGYTF
>NA|TRBJ1-5|TRBV2|TRBD1
TGTGCCAGCAGTGAGACAGGGTATAGCAATCAGCCCCAGCATTTT
CASSETGYSNQPQHF
>NA|TRBJ1-3|TRBV10-3|TRBD1
TGTGCCATCAGTGAGTCGACAGGGGGTAGAAACACCATATATTTT
CAISESTGGRNTIYF
>NA|TRBJ1-2|TRBV11-2|TRBD1
TGTGCCAGCAGCTTAGGGAGCCGTGTGGACAGGGGGCCAGGTGGCTACACCTTC
CASSLGSRVDRGPGGYTF
>NA|TRBJ2-5|TRBV7-2|NA
TGTGCCAGCAGCTTAGGTCTCCAGAACCAAGAGACCCAGTACTTC
CASSLGLQNQETQYF
>NA|TRBJ2-7|TRBV25-1|NA
TGTGCCAGCAGTGACTCCCCAGTCGCAGAGCAGTACTTC
CASSDSPVAEQYF
>NA|TRBJ1-1|TRBV29-1|TRBD1
TGCAGCGTTGTTTGGTCGACAGGGGGCGTTTGGATCACTGAAGCTTTCTTT
CSVVWSTGGVWITEAFF
>NA|TRBJ1-5|TRBV6-5|TRBD1
TGTGCCAGCAGTTACTCGGGACAGGGGCGGCCCCAGCATTTT
CASSYSGQGRPQHF
>NA|TRBJ1-2|TRBV19|NA
TGTGCCAGTAGGATGGACTGGAGCTATGGCTACACCTTC
CASRMDWSYGYTF
>NA|TRBJ1-6|TRBV18|NA
TGTGCCAGCTCACGGCGACGGAATTCACCCCTCCACTTT
CASSRRRNSPLHF
>NA|TRBJ1-1|TRBV11-3|TRBD1
TGTGCCAGCAGTCCAGGGGGTTCACGGGACACTGAAGCTTTCTTT
CASSPGGSRDTEAFF
>NA|TRBJ2-7|TRBV7-2|NA
TGTGCCAGCAGCTTATCCCGACAATATCTCGAGCAGTACTTC
CASSLSRQYLEQYF
>NA|TRBJ1-1|TRBV11-2|NA
TGTGCCAGCAGCTTAGGGCCGGGGGAGAAGGGTGAAGCTTTCTTT
CASSLGPGEKGEAFF
>few|TRBJ2-2|TRBV7-9|NA
TGTGCCGGGGCCGGGGAGCTGTTTTTT
CAGAGELFF
>NA|TRBJ1-1|TRBV28|NA
TGTGCCAGCAGTTTATTTAGGACGAACACTGAAGCTTTCTTT
CASSLFRTNTEAFF
>once|TRBJ2-5|TRBV4-1|TRBD2
TGCGCCAGCAGCCAAGGGGAGGGTTTTGTGCGAGAGACCCAGTACTTC
CASSQGEGFVRETQYF
>NA|TRBJ1-2|TRBV10-2|NA
TGCGCCAGCAGTACTTATTCGGGCTATGGCTACACCTTC
CASSTYSGYGYTF
>NA|TRBJ1-2|TRBV3-1/TRBV3-2|NA
TGTGCCAGCAGCCAAGGTGGCAGGCAACGGGGCTACACCTTC
CASSQGGRQRGYTF
>NA|TRBJ1-4|TRBV11-2|TRBD1
TGTGCCAGCAGCTTACCGGGACAGACGGGTGAAAAACTGTTTTTT
CASSLPGQTGEKLFF
>NA|TRBJ2-3|TRBV12-5|NA
TGTGCTAGTGAACCAGGCACAGATACGCAGTATTTT
CASEPGTDTQYF
>NA|TRBJ1-2|TRBV10-1|NA
TGCGCCAGCAGTGACGGCAGGGCCCCTGTTGGCTACACCTTC
CASSDGRAPVGYTF
>NA|TRBJ2-1|TRBV29-1|NA
TGCAGCGGTCTCCTCGGGGGCCATGAGCAGTTCTTC
CSGLLGGHEQFF
>NA|TRBJ2-3|TRBV7-2|NA
TGTGCCAGCAGCTTAGAGGCAGATACGCAGTATTTT
CASSLEADTQYF
>NA|TRBJ1-2|TRBV6-6|NA
TGTGCCAGCAGTCCACTTGATGCCAGGGGAGACTCTAACTATGGCTACACCTTC
CASSPLDARGDSNYGYTF
>NA|TRBJ1-2|TRBV14|TRBD1
TGTGCCAGCAGCCGGACAGGGCACGGCTACACCTTC
CASSRTGHGYTF
>few|TRBJ2-7|TRBV7-9|TRBD1
TGTGCCAGCAGCTTAACAGGGGTTTACGAGCAGTACTTC
CASSLTGVYEQYF
>NA|TRBJ2-7|TRBV3-1/TRBV3-2|NA
TGTGCCAGCAGCCACGGAGGGGGGCCATACGAGCAGTACTTC
CASSHGGGPYEQYF
>once|TRBJ2-4|TRBV7-9|TRBD1
TGTGCCAGCAGCTCCCGGACAGGGGTAGCCAAAAACATTCAGTACTTC
CASSSRTGVAKNIQYF
>NA|TRBJ1-2|TRBV5-6|TRBD1
TGTGCCACCCTGGGCCGGGACAGATGGGGCTACACCTTC
CATLGRDRWGYTF
>once|TRBJ1-1|TRBV11-2|NA
TGTGCCAGCAGCTTAGCAAACGGAAACACTGAAGCTTTCTTT
CASSLANGNTEAFF